The entry below describes one T cell receptor beta chain. Antigen: not known. Everyone who donated was a healthy bone marrow donor. This PCR relied on a set of 60 Vbeta primers and 13 Jbeta primers. TCRdb's table, derived via immunoSEQ multiplex PCR, lists solely in-frame clones and lacks some. The repertoire holds some 160,000 clones, with about 72% as singletons. J was trimmed by 4 bases and V by 5 bases; bases with no gene match: 3. The CDR3 is 13 amino acids. From germline, CDR1 is SGHVS and CDR2 FNYEAQ. The sample is drawn from a study of cytomegalovirus exposure and HLA in healthy donors. Broader study findings: Reports showed the classifier diagnosing cytomegalovirus status with high specificity and sensitivity. Analyzed later, association rates of TCRs varied across HLA loci, with DRB1 most and HLA-C fewest. Across all donors, roughly uniform sequencing depth was an assumption of the presence/absence analyses.

V gene TRBV7-6 combines with J gene TRBJ1-1, with TRBD1 identical over 8 bases. The source of this sequence is a male donor in good health and CMV-seronegative. Sequencing was carried out using PBMCs. The CDR3 is CASSAGGRTEAFF. The CDR3 nucleotides read TGTGCCAGCAGCGCAGGGGGCCGCACTGAAGCTTTCTTT.